The 6 T cell receptor beta chains in this list originate from one sample, sequenced in a study of shared clonotypes between healthy human individuals. Libraries were prepared by immunoSEQ multiplex PCR; TCRdb keeps only in-frame clonotypes and omits some of them. The sample holds 2 million to 2.5 million clones, less than 95% seen once. The source material was naive CD4+ T cells from PBMCs. Stated subset: CD45RA+ positively selected. These receptors were obtained from a man younger than 35 in good health. Some clones in this sample may be carry-over from other donors' samples.

This clone was seen once. This chain joins TRBV19 and TRBJ1-5; D is uncertain. V was shortened by 5 bases and J by 7 bases, with 12 bases between the two germline ends. The germline V gene encodes CDR1 LNHDA and CDR2 SQIVND (reference sequence). The CDR3 contains 13 residues. The CDR3 here is CASSSLNGQPQHF. In DNA, the CDR3 is TGTGCCAGTAGTTCTCTTAATGGGCAGCCCCAGCATTTT.

The V call is TRBV5-4, the J call TRBJ2-6, with D maybe TRBD2 (7 bases). V was clipped by 4 bases and J by 0 bases, with 17 bases between them. This CDR3 has 18 residues. Germline CDR1 SGHNT, CDR2 YYREEE (reference sequence). The CDR3 sequence: CASSPKRGGSSGANVLTF. In DNA, the CDR3 is TGTGCCAGCAGCCCCAAGAGGGGGGGTTCCTCTGGGGCCAACGTCCTGACTTTC.

J is TRBJ1-1 and V is TRBV19, with D maybe TRBD1 (5 bases). Germline lookup yields CDR1 LNHDA and CDR2 SQIVND (reference sequence). Trimming stripped 3 bases from V and 5 bases from J, with 16 bases between. This CDR3 has 15 amino acids. The CDR3 DNA follows: TGTGCCAGTAGTATGACGGCAGGGCGAGGGACTGAAGCTTTCTTT. Encoded protein: CASSMTAGRGTEAFF.

The genes are TRBV5-1 and TRBJ2-5; D remains ambiguous. Trimming stripped 0 bases from V and 5 bases from J, with 11 bases between. The CDR3 spans 14 residues. Germline V gives CDR1 SGHRS, CDR2 YFSETQ. DNA for the CDR3: TGCGCCAGCAGCTTGGTGACAATGGGCGAGACCCAGTACTTC. It codes for CASSLVTMGETQYF.

On this clone: Other DNA sequences in this sample translate to the same CDR3. V is TRBV5-1 and J is TRBJ1-1; tentatively, D is TRBD1 (6 bases). Trimming took off 4 bases at V and 1 base at J, with 11 bases between the two ends. This CDR3 contains 14 residues. The germline V gene has CDR1 SGHRS and CDR2 YFSETQ. This chain's CDR3 is CASSLQGRNTEAFF. The CDR3 coding sequence is TGCGCCAGCAGCCTACAGGGCCGGAACACTGAAGCTTTCTTT.

This rearrangement joins TRBV11-3 to TRBJ1-1; D is unclear. The CDR3 runs to 14 residues. Trimming cost V 5 bases and J 0 bases, with 10 bases left between them. Germline V lookup: CDR1 SGHNT, CDR2 YENEEA. In nucleotides, the CDR3 is TGTGCCAGCAGCGCTGACGCTATGAACACTGAAGCTTTCTTT. Translated: CASSADAMNTEAFF. Complete variable domain (other parts from reference TRBV11-3 and TRBJ1-1): EAGVVQSPRYKIIEKKQPVAFWCNPISGHNTLYWYLQNLGQGPELLIRYENEEAVDDSQLPKDRFSAERLKGVDSTLKIQPAELGDSAVYLCASSADAMNTEAFFGQGTRLTVV.